This T cell receptor beta chain was found in a study of tumor-infiltrating lymphocytes in localized non-small cell lung cancer. Background on the study: Each patient gave resected tumor and non-adjacent uninvolved lung tissue.

TCRdb's table, derived via immunoSEQ multiplex PCR, lists solely in-frame clones and lacks some. The sample carries 9,500 to 10,000 clones, 60% to 75% recorded once. About this clone itself: Its antigen is not identified.

Regarding the study as a whole: Each assay used a separate piece of the same tissue. Immunotypes IM1 and IM2 had similar TCR-derived T-cell fractions. Tumor T-cell fraction was not associated with recurrence-free survival.

The CDR3 is 12 residues long. Trimming removed 0 bases at V and 6 bases at J, with 5 bases between. Germline V CDR1 and CDR2: MNHNY, SVGAGI (reference sequence). The sequence came from a human donor with non-small cell lung cancer. The chain joins TRBV6-6 to TRBJ1-1; D not certain. The specimen sequenced was lung tumor tissue. The CDR3 protein is CASSYSRAEAFF. DNA of the CDR3: TGTGCCAGCAGTTACTCAAGGGCTGAAGCTTTCTTT.